A selection of T cell receptor beta chains follows, all from one sample in a study of shared T cell receptors in the human thymus. Profiling relied on immunoSEQ multiplex PCR, and the TCRdb table lists in-frame clones only, not all of them. The sample comprises hundreds of thousands of clones, 87% of which are singletons, and roughly 0.0086% rests with the top ten. The data were also submitted as part of a second study, on human thymus T cells.

The specimen was thymocytes. These receptors were taken from a boy under two years old with a congenital heart defect. The CDR3 runs from the conserved cysteine through the conserved F or W. D genes are given only for firm matches. Rows give clone size only sometimes, using once, few, many, or a class for an expanded clone.

d_call j_call v_call clone_size cdr3_nt cdr3_aa
- TRBJ2-7 TRBV6-1 - TGTGCCAGCACTCAGTCGGACAACACAGTCTACGAGCAGTACTTC CASTQSDNTVYEQYF
- TRBJ1-3 TRBV18 few TGTGCCAGCTCAAGTACACCCTCTGGAAACACCATATATTTT CASSSTPSGNTIYF
TRBD1 TRBJ2-7 TRBV6-5 - TGTGCCAGCCGGGGACAGGGGGCCTACGAGCAGTACTTC CASRGQGAYEQYF
- TRBJ2-7 TRBV7-8 - TGTGCCAGCAGCTTAGGAGGAGCGACAGCCTCCTACGAGCAGTACTTC CASSLGGATASYEQYF
TRBD1 TRBJ1-1 TRBV28 - TGTGCCAGCAGTTCGGGACAGAAGGGCACTGAAGCTTTCTTT CASSSGQKGTEAFF
TRBD2 TRBJ2-2 TRBV2 - TGTGCCAGCAGTGAAGCGCGGGGGGCGAACACCGGGGAGCTGTTTTTT CASSEARGANTGELFF
- TRBJ1-6 TRBV19 - TGTGCCAGTAGTCCATGTGGGGGGTACTCACAAGATTCACCCCTCCACTTT CASSPCGGYSQDSPLHF
TRBD2 TRBJ2-2 TRBV12-5 once TGTGCTAGTGGTCCCGGACTAGGGGTCACCGGGGAGCTGTTTTTT CASGPGLGVTGELFF
- TRBJ1-5 TRBV19 once TGTGCCAGTAGGACGGCCTCCGACTGGGTTTATAGCAATCAGCCCCAGCATTTT CASRTASDWVYSNQPQHF
- TRBJ1-3 TRBV10-3 - TGTGCCATCAGACCAGGACAGCTACGCTCTGGAAACACCATATATTTT CAIRPGQLRSGNTIYF
- TRBJ1-5 TRBV28 - TGTGCCAGCAGTTTCCGGGGTTGGGGCAATCAGCCCCAGCATTTT CASSFRGWGNQPQHF
- TRBJ1-1 TRBV5-6 - TGTGCCAGCAGCTTGGCCGGAGGGTGGGACACTGAAGCTTTCTTT CASSLAGGWDTEAFF
- TRBJ1-5 TRBV29-1 - TGCAGCGGCGCCGAGCCCCAGCATTTT CSGAEPQHF
- TRBJ2-7 TRBV23-1 - TGCGCCAGCAGTCGCACAGGGAGCCCCTCCTCCTACGAGCAGTACTTC CASSRTGSPSSYEQYF
- TRBJ2-7 TRBV5-1 - TGCGCCAGCAGCTTGGGACTTTCTTTTGCCTACGAGCAGTACTTC CASSLGLSFAYEQYF
TRBD2 TRBJ2-2 TRBV28 - TGTGCCAGCAGTCGCGGGAGCGCGAACACCGGGGAGCTGTTTTTT CASSRGSANTGELFF
- TRBJ2-7 TRBV4-2 - TGTGCCAGCAGCCAGGCCCCGAGACTCTCCTACGAGCAGTACTTC CASSQAPRLSYEQYF
- TRBJ2-3 TRBV5-1 - TGCGCCACCGCGGACTACCAAACAGATACGCAGTATTTT CATADYQTDTQYF
- TRBJ2-1 TRBV7-6 - TGTGCCAGCAGCAGTAGCGTGGATTCCTACAATGAGCAGTTCTTC CASSSSVDSYNEQFF
- TRBJ1-2 TRBV18 - TGTGCCAGCTCACCCAGACAGGTGCGCTCCTATGGCTACACCTTC CASSPRQVRSYGYTF
- TRBJ2-7 TRBV28 - TGTGCCAGCCAAACACCGTACGAGCAGTACTTC CASQTPYEQYF
TRBD2 TRBJ2-3 TRBV27 - TGTGCCAGCAGGAGGACTAGCGGGAGCACAGATACGCAGTATTTT CASRRTSGSTDTQYF
- TRBJ1-2 TRBV29-1 - TGCAGCGTTTCGGAGGGGCGCGGCTATGGCTACACCTTC CSVSEGRGYGYTF
TRBD1 TRBJ1-2 TRBV6-1 - TGTGCCAGCAGTGGAAAGAAGTCCTCCGGGACAGGTCACTACACCTTC CASSGKKSSGTGHYTF
- TRBJ2-5 TRBV25-1 - TGTGCCAGCAGCCCTAATTGGGGGGGCGGGGAGACCCAGTACTTC CASSPNWGGGETQYF
- TRBJ1-1 TRBV13 - TGTGCCAGCAGCTTAGGGCAGGGTCCCCTAGAAGAGTTCACTGAAGCTTTCTTT CASSLGQGPLEEFTEAFF
TRBD2 TRBJ2-7 TRBV4-3 - TGCGCCAGCAGCCAAGAAAAGACAGGACTAGCGGGAGGTTCAAGCTCCTACGAGCAGTACTTC CASSQEKTGLAGGSSSYEQYF
- TRBJ1-2 TRBV9 - TGTGCCAGCAGCGTAGCTTGGGAGGGCAACTATGGCTACACCTTC CASSVAWEGNYGYTF
- TRBJ1-5 TRBV27 - TGTGCCAGCAGTTTCGCAGTTGGCAATCAGCCCCAGCATTTT CASSFAVGNQPQHF
TRBD2 TRBJ2-1 TRBV5-6 once TGTGCCAGCACCATAGCGGGGGCCTTCAATGAGCAGTTCTTC CASTIAGAFNEQFF
TRBD1 TRBJ2-1 TRBV29-1 - TGCAGCGTTGAAGCTGACAGGGTAGGCAATGAGCAGTTCTTC CSVEADRVGNEQFF
- TRBJ2-5 TRBV7-9 once TGTGCCAGCAGCACCGTGGGGGGACAGAAAGAGACCCAGTACTTC CASSTVGGQKETQYF
- TRBJ1-2 TRBV19 - TGTGCCAGTAGTATAGTACAGGGACACTATGGCTACACCTTC CASSIVQGHYGYTF
TRBD1 TRBJ1-5 TRBV6-1 once TGTGCCAGTGGGTTAACAGGGGATAGCAATCAGCCCCAGCATTTT CASGLTGDSNQPQHF
- TRBJ1-5 TRBV19 - TGTGCCAGTAGCCCCGGGACTGAGAATCAGCCCCAGCATTTT CASSPGTENQPQHF
- TRBJ1-5 TRBV27 - TGTGCCAGCAGCGTCGGGACACCCAATCAGCCCCAGCATTTT CASSVGTPNQPQHF
- TRBJ1-2 TRBV6-6 - TGTGCCAGCAGTTACCCTCCGGGAGCGGGCGTCAAAGGCTACACCTTC CASSYPPGAGVKGYTF
TRBD1 TRBJ1-5 TRBV2 once TGTGCCAGCAGGGGACAGGGAAGAGGCAATCAGCCCCAGCATTTT CASRGQGRGNQPQHF
- TRBJ1-1 TRBV30 - TGTGCCTGGAGTGTACCCCGAGGGAGCACTGAAGCTTTCTTT CAWSVPRGSTEAFF
- TRBJ1-4 TRBV15 - TGTGCCACCAGCAGAGAACACGACTTTAATGAAAAACTGTTTTTT CATSREHDFNEKLFF
- TRBJ2-1 TRBV30 - TGTGCCTGGAGTGGCTCATGGACAGACCCGTCCGCTCTTCCCTCTCGCGAGCAGTTCTTC CAWSGSWTDPSALPSREQFF
- TRBJ2-3 TRBV9 once TGTGCCAGCAGTAAGCGGCGTAGCACAGATACGCAGTATTTT CASSKRRSTDTQYF
TRBD1 TRBJ2-7 TRBV14 - TGTGCCAGCAGTTGGGACAGGGGGCGCGACGAGCAGTACTTC CASSWDRGRDEQYF
- TRBJ1-1 TRBV27 - TGTGCCAGCAGTTTTCAGGGGTCGGCTTTCTTT CASSFQGSAFF
TRBD1 TRBJ2-2 TRBV7-2 once TGTGCCAGCAGCTTTAAGGGGGCGAGTCCCACCGGGGAGCTGTTTTTT CASSFKGASPTGELFF
TRBD2 TRBJ2-7 TRBV28 - TGTGCCACTGCACTAGCGGGAACCTACGAGCAGTACTTC CATALAGTYEQYF
TRBD2 TRBJ2-1 TRBV29-1 - TGCAGCGTTGCCCCGCCGGGACTAGCGGGGGATGAGCAGTTCTTC CSVAPPGLAGDEQFF
- TRBJ1-2 TRBV5-5 - TGTGCCAGCAGCTACCAGACAGTTAACTATGGCTACACCTTC CASSYQTVNYGYTF
TRBD1 TRBJ1-6 TRBV2 - TGTGCCAGCAGAGTTGAGGAGACAGGGAATTCACCCCTCCACTTT CASRVEETGNSPLHF
- TRBJ1-1 TRBV18 few TGTGCCAGCTCACCTAGTATCGGTAAGAACACTGAAGCTTTCTTT CASSPSIGKNTEAFF
- TRBJ1-4 TRBV4-1 - TGCGCCAGCAGCCAAGTTTGGGCTGCTAATGAAAAACTGTTTTTT CASSQVWAANEKLFF
- TRBJ2-3 TRBV4-3 - TGCGCCAGCAGCCAAGAGACAGTAACAGATACGCAGTATTTT CASSQETVTDTQYF
TRBD1 TRBJ2-7 TRBV28 - TGTGCCAGCAGTTTATGGGACAGGAACTCCTACGAGCAGTACTTC CASSLWDRNSYEQYF